One and the same sample provided the 19 T cell receptor beta chains below, sequenced in a study of T-cell memory formation after mild COVID-19. Using its own MiXCR run on the 5' RACE reads, TCRdb lists one record per CDR3 protein. This table has about 610,000 distinct CDR3 sequences, roughly a sixth appearing once. The sequencing sample was made of PBMCs or a T cell subset sorted from them (not recorded which). The receptors stem from an adult woman who had mild COVID-19 (a few samples of this study predate the infection). Cell type and time point are not known.

This chain uses TRBV20-1 with TRBJ2-7, with 8 bases aligning to TRBD2. From germline, CDR1 is DFQATT and CDR2 SNEGSKA (reference sequence). The CDR3 spans 15 residues. V trimming: 1 base; J trimming: 4 bases; junction bases outside the gene matches: 9. The CDR3 DNA follows: TGCAGTGCTAGAGCGCCCCGCGGGAGGACATACGAGCAGTACTTC. Residues: CSARAPRGRTYEQYF.

This clonotype was recorded a few times. V gene TRBV24-1 combines with J gene TRBJ2-3; TRBD1 aligns across 7 bases. The V gene's germline CDR1 is KGHDR and CDR2 SFDVKD. The trim removed 3 bases at V and 0 bases at J, leaving 5 bases unmatched. This CDR3 comprises 16 residues. The CDR3 region has the DNA TGTGCCACCAGTGATGCGGACAGGCTCAGCACAGATACGCAGTATTTT. Protein: CATSDADRLSTDTQYF.

This clonotype was detected only a few times. The chain carries TRBV29-1 and TRBJ2-1; 9 bases match TRBD2. Germline V gene lookup returns CDR1 SQVTM and CDR2 ANQGSEA. Unmatched junction bases numbered 5, after V lost 4 bases and J lost 7 bases. The CDR3 is 13 residues long. The CDR3 nucleotides read TGCAGCGTTGGCGGGGGGGCGATAAATGAGCAGTTCTTC. Amino acids: CSVGGGAINEQFF.

In its sample, this clonotype was seen a few times. The J gene is TRBJ2-5, the V gene TRBV24-1, with 9 nucleotides matching TRBD1. The CDR3 contains 13 residues. Germline V gene data show CDR1 as KGHDR and CDR2 as SFDVKD. V lost 7 bases to trimming and J lost 5 bases; unmatched junction nucleotides: 4. Here the CDR3 reads CATRQGADETQYF. For the CDR3, the DNA is TGTGCCACCAGACAGGGGGCGGATGAGACCCAGTACTTC.

This chain joins TRBV9 and TRBJ2-3; D might be TRBD1 (6 bases). This CDR3 contains 16 residues. CDR1 is SGDLS and CDR2 is YYNGEE in the germline V gene. V dropped 3 bases and J dropped 2 bases, with 16 bases sitting between them. The CDR3 nucleotides are TGTGCCAGCAGCGCCTCGGGACACCTTACCACAGATACGCAGTATTTT. This translates into CASSASGHLTTDTQYF.

This clonotype was observed a few times. The chain links TRBV12-3 or TRBV12-4 to TRBJ2-1; the D is unclear. V gave up 1 base and J gave up 0 bases, with 7 bases separating them. The CDR3 is 15 residues long. CDR3 region: CASSLGSPSYNEQFF. The CDR3 nucleotides read TGTGCCAGCAGTTTAGGGTCTCCCTCCTACAATGAGCAGTTCTTC.

The CDR3 spells CSARGPSSGKFPDTQYF. The DNA for the CDR3 is TGCAGTGCTAGGGGGCCGAGTAGCGGGAAATTTCCAGATACGCAGTATTTT. The chain is built from TRBV20-1 and TRBJ2-3; the match to TRBD2 covers 8 bases. Germline CDR1 and CDR2: DFQATT and SNEGSKA (reference sequence). Trimming at V came to 3 bases and at J to 4 bases, leaving 15 bases not matched to a gene. The CDR3 consists of 17 residues.

In this sample, this clonotype turned up a few times. The rearrangement uses TRBV29-1 and TRBJ1-1; D unclear. This CDR3 is built from 15 residues. Germline assignment: CDR1 SQVTM and CDR2 ANQGSEA. Trimming cost V 3 bases and J 2 bases, with 16 bases left between them. This CDR3 is CSVDISGRFNTEAFF. Written as DNA, the CDR3 is TGCAGCGTTGACATTTCTGGCAGGTTTAACACTGAAGCTTTCTTT. Complete variable domain (other parts from reference TRBV29-1 and TRBJ1-1): SAVISQKPSRDICQRGTSLTIQCQVDSQVTMMFWYRQQPGQSLTLIATANQGSEATYESGFVIDKFPISRPNLTFSTLTVSNMSPEDSSIYLCSVDISGRFNTEAFFGQGTRLTVV.

Note on this clonotype: This may be a read error, as it is one base from a much larger clone. The chain joins TRBV5-1 to TRBJ2-7; 7 nucleotides align to TRBD1. Germline V gene lookup returns CDR1 SGHRS and CDR2 YFSETQ. This CDR3 has 14 residues. V lost 4 bases to trimming and J lost 2 bases; unmatched junction nucleotides: 6. CDR3 bases: TGCGCCAGCAGCCCCGGGACAGAGCCCTACGAGCAGTACTTC. Protein: CASSPGTEPYEQYF.

J is TRBJ2-2 and V is TRBV7-7; TRBD2 is a possible D gene (5 bases). Trimming shortened V by 4 bases and J by 3 bases, and 15 bases separated the two germline ends. Germline V lookup: CDR1 SSHAT, CDR2 FNYEAQ (reference sequence). The CDR3 is 16 amino acids. CDR3 residues: CASSSASGVYTGELFF. The CDR3 DNA reads as TGTGCCAGCAGCTCGGCCTCCGGGGTCTACACCGGGGAGCTGTTTTTT.

J is TRBJ1-1 and V is TRBV12-3 or TRBV12-4; no definite D call. The V end was cut by 2 bases, the J end by 1 base, with 11 bases between. CDR3 length equals 15 residues. CDR3 region: CASSLRAQKNTEAFF. CDR3 DNA: TGTGCCAGCAGTTTACGAGCCCAGAAGAACACTGAAGCTTTCTTT.

The chain employs TRBV12-3 or TRBV12-4 and TRBJ2-2, with 11 bases that match TRBD2. The ends lost 4 bases at V and 0 bases at J; junction bases unmatched: 10. The CDR3 contains 19 residues. CDR3 in DNA: TGTGCCAGCAGTTCAGGGTTCCTAGCGGGAGGCACGAACACCGGGGAGCTGTTTTTT. Translation: CASSSGFLAGGTNTGELFF.

In this sample, this clonotype turned up a few times. The chain combines TRBV5-1 with TRBJ2-1, with D possibly TRBD1 on 6 matching bases. Per germline, CDR1 SGHRS and CDR2 YFSETQ. This CDR3 spans 15 amino acids. Trimming cost V 2 bases and J 6 bases, with 15 bases left between them. The CDR3 reads CASSFRDTGGNEQFF. The CDR3 DNA is TGCGCCAGCAGCTTCCGGGACACCGGAGGCAATGAGCAGTTCTTC.

This clonotype was seen more than once but under ten times. This chain joins TRBV21-1 and TRBJ1-1; the tabulated D call, TRBD1, remains unverified against the DNA. TRBV21-1 is noted as a pseudogene. This CDR3 is built from 15 residues. The CDR3 DNA follows: TGTGCCAGCAGCCATAACCTATGCCTCACAGGGGAAGCTTTCTTT. This codes for CASSHNLCLTGEAFF.

Many counts were recorded for this clonotype. This chain joins TRBV6-5 and TRBJ2-3; the D is unclear. Germline V CDR1 and CDR2: MNHEY, SVGAGI. Trimming cost V 7 bases and J 5 bases, with 16 bases left between them. The CDR3 is 14 residues long. CDR3 loop: CASKAGWVGDTQYF. DNA of the CDR3: TGTGCCAGCAAGGCAGGATGGGTGGGAGATACGCAGTATTTT.

This rearrangement joins TRBV6-2 or TRBV6-3 to TRBJ2-7; D may be TRBD2 (5 bases). The CDR3 covers 12 residues. The ends were cut back, 7 bases at V and 6 bases at J, with 13 bases in the middle. Germline V gives CDR1 MNHEY, CDR2 SVGEGT. In DNA, the CDR3 is TGTGCCAGCAATAAGGGAGTCGGCGAGCAGTACTTC. It codes for CASNKGVGEQYF.

This clonotype came up a few times. This chain joins TRBV5-1 and TRBJ2-7, with TRBD2 identical over 9 bases. With V trimmed by 1 base and J by 2 bases, 7 bases remained unmatched. The V gene's germline CDR1 is SGHRS and CDR2 YFSETQ. The CDR3 runs to 16 residues. CDR3 amino acids: CASSLPKRGDTYEQYF. The CDR3 DNA sequence: TGCGCCAGCAGCTTGCCCAAGCGGGGGGATACCTACGAGCAGTACTTC.

This chain connects TRBV6-1 to TRBJ2-5; the D gene is possibly TRBD1 (5 bases). The length of the CDR3 is 14 residues. Germline V CDR1 and CDR2: MNHNS, SASEGT. The ends were cut back, 2 bases at V and 2 bases at J, with 9 bases in the middle. The CDR3 bases are TGTGCCAGCAGTGAAATGACAGCGCAAGAGACCCAGTACTTC. Its translation is CASSEMTAQETQYF.

This clonotype was observed a few times. The rearrangement uses TRBV20-1 and TRBJ2-7; D is undetermined. The CDR3 contains 12 residues. With 2 bases removed from V and 5 bases from J, the gap between germline ends came to 10 bases. Germline values: CDR1 DFQATT, CDR2 SNEGSKA (reference sequence). The CDR3 DNA reads as TGCAGTGCTAGATCAGCTCTGAACGAGCAGTACTTC. It encodes CSARSALNEQYF.